This note documents a single TCR beta chain sequence. The antigen remains unidentified. The sample is drawn from a study of graft-versus-host responses after intestinal transplantation. The CDR3 extends over 12 amino acids. V dropped 4 bases and J dropped 1; count of bases not matched to a gene: 1. The V gene's germline CDR1 is GTSNPN and CDR2 SVGIG (reference sequence). Profiling relied on immunoSEQ multiplex PCR, and the TCRdb table lists in-frame clones only, not all of them. The table records approximately 12,000 clones, 93% of them present only once. Findings of the study overall: Researchers found peak circulating GvH clone levels linked to early post-transplant HvG declines.

The source material was PBMCs, sampled 109 days after intestinal transplant. This chain joins TRBV30 and TRBJ2-7; 7 nucleotides align to TRBD1. The TCR comes from a human patient who received an intestinal transplant, so some T cells may come from the graft donor. The CDR3 DNA is TGTGCCTGGAACAGGGGTTCCTACGAGCAGTACTTC. Its protein is CAWNRGSYEQYF.